These T cell receptor beta chains were read from a single sample in a study of blood T cells in healthy people across ages. TCRdb itself ran the 5' RACE reads through MiXCR, one entry per CDR3 protein. The sample consists of fewer than 2,000,000 distinct CDR3 sequences, 34% of them appearing once. Sequencing was performed on blood. The receptors were gathered from a woman in her 30s in good health. The CDR3 runs from the conserved cysteine through the conserved F or W. A D gene is named only where the DNA matches it firmly. Some rows mark clone size as missing; the rest say once, few, many or name a class of expanded clone.

d_gene: -
j_gene: TRBJ2-1
abundance: -
v_gene: TRBV7-2
CDR3nt: TGTGCCAGCAGCTTAACATCCATTAGCAGTGAGCAGTTCTTC
CDR3aa: CASSLTSISSEQFF

d_gene: -
j_gene: TRBJ2-7
abundance: -
v_gene: TRBV6-2/TRBV6-3
CDR3nt: TGTGCCAGCAAACCGGGACGGACTTTTTACGAGCAGTACTTC
CDR3aa: CASKPGRTFYEQYF

d_gene: TRBD1
j_gene: TRBJ1-2
abundance: -
v_gene: TRBV27
CDR3nt: TGTGCCAACAGTCCGACGCGGACAGGGTATGGCTACACCTTC
CDR3aa: CANSPTRTGYGYTF

d_gene: -
j_gene: TRBJ2-1
abundance: few
v_gene: TRBV27
CDR3nt: TGTGCCAGCAGTTTAATACGGGAGTTTGTAGATGAGCAGTTCTTC
CDR3aa: CASSLIREFVDEQFF

d_gene: TRBD2
j_gene: TRBJ2-4
abundance: few
v_gene: TRBV3-1
CDR3nt: TGTGCCAGCAGCCAACTAGCGGTAAAAAACATTCAGTACTTC
CDR3aa: CASSQLAVKNIQYF

d_gene: TRBD1
j_gene: TRBJ2-1
abundance: many
v_gene: TRBV20-1
CDR3nt: TGCAGTGCTAGAGATTTTGGGACAGGGGGCTCTGAGCAGTTCTTC
CDR3aa: CSARDFGTGGSEQFF

d_gene: -
j_gene: TRBJ1-4
abundance: -
v_gene: TRBV7-8
CDR3nt: TGTGCCAGTTCGGACCTCGATGAAAAACTGTTTTTT
CDR3aa: CASSDLDEKLFF

d_gene: -
j_gene: TRBJ1-2
abundance: -
v_gene: TRBV4-1
CDR3nt: TGCGCCAGCAGCCAAGAGAGGGCAGGGCAGAGCTATGGCTACACCTTC
CDR3aa: CASSQERAGQSYGYTF

d_gene: TRBD1
j_gene: TRBJ2-7
abundance: few
v_gene: TRBV5-1
CDR3nt: TGCGCCAGCAGCTTGGGAGGGACAGAAATCCACGAGCAGTACTTC
CDR3aa: CASSLGGTEIHEQYF

d_gene: -
j_gene: TRBJ1-2
abundance: few
v_gene: TRBV18
CDR3nt: TGTGCCAGCTCACCACCGGAGGGCGACTATGGCTACACCTTC
CDR3aa: CASSPPEGDYGYTF

d_gene: -
j_gene: TRBJ2-7
abundance: many
v_gene: TRBV10-3
CDR3nt: TGTGCCATCAGGGGGGGAGCGCCTCGATACGAGCAGTACTTC
CDR3aa: CAIRGGAPRYEQYF

d_gene: -
j_gene: TRBJ2-3
abundance: many
v_gene: TRBV10-3
CDR3nt: TGTGCCATCAGTGATGGGTCTAAGGGAGATACGCAGTATTTT
CDR3aa: CAISDGSKGDTQYF

d_gene: TRBD2
j_gene: TRBJ2-7
abundance: few
v_gene: TRBV7-6
CDR3nt: TGTGCCGGCAGCTCGGGACTAGTCTACGAGCAGTACTTC
CDR3aa: CAGSSGLVYEQYF

d_gene: TRBD1
j_gene: TRBJ1-2
abundance: -
v_gene: TRBV30
CDR3nt: TGTGCCTGGACACGACAGGGGAATGGCTACACCTTC
CDR3aa: CAWTRQGNGYTF

d_gene: TRBD2
j_gene: TRBJ2-1
abundance: -
v_gene: TRBV3-1
CDR3nt: TGTGCCAGCAGCTTCCGGACTAGCGGGGTGAGAACCCGGAACAATGAGCAGTTCTTC
CDR3aa: CASSFRTSGVRTRNNEQFF

d_gene: -
j_gene: TRBJ1-1
abundance: -
v_gene: TRBV5-1
CDR3nt: TGCGCCAGCAGCTTACGGGCAGGGGTCAACACTGAAGCTTTCTTT
CDR3aa: CASSLRAGVNTEAFF

d_gene: -
j_gene: TRBJ2-3
abundance: -
v_gene: TRBV3-1
CDR3nt: TGTGCCAGCAGCCAAGTACTAGCCCCCGGCGGGACAGATACGCAGTATTTT
CDR3aa: CASSQVLAPGGTDTQYF

d_gene: TRBD1
j_gene: TRBJ2-1
abundance: -
v_gene: TRBV24-1
CDR3nt: TGTGCCACCAGTGACCCCGGGACAGGGGTCCATGAGCAGTTCTTC
CDR3aa: CATSDPGTGVHEQFF

d_gene: -
j_gene: TRBJ1-1
abundance: few
v_gene: TRBV3-1
CDR3nt: TGTGCCAGCACCGAACGATGGGGGCGGAGCACTGAAGCTTTCTTT
CDR3aa: CASTERWGRSTEAFF

d_gene: -
j_gene: TRBJ1-1
abundance: -
v_gene: TRBV12-3/TRBV12-4
CDR3nt: TGTGCCAGCAGTTTAGTCGCACCAAGAGGGGAAGCTTTCTTT
CDR3aa: CASSLVAPRGEAFF

d_gene: TRBD2
j_gene: TRBJ2-1
abundance: -
v_gene: TRBV20-1
CDR3nt: TGCAGTGCTAGAGATCGCACTAGCGGGATATACAATGAGCAGTTCTTC
CDR3aa: CSARDRTSGIYNEQFF

d_gene: -
j_gene: TRBJ1-1
abundance: once
v_gene: TRBV14
CDR3nt: TGTGTCAGCAGCCAAGAAGCGGCGAGGAGCACTGAAGCTTTCTTT
CDR3aa: CVSSQEAARSTEAFF

d_gene: -
j_gene: TRBJ2-1
abundance: -
v_gene: TRBV6-5
CDR3nt: TGTGCCTCCGCCGGGAGTAACTCCTACAATGAGCAGTTCTTC
CDR3aa: CASAGSNSYNEQFF

d_gene: TRBD1
j_gene: TRBJ2-3
abundance: few
v_gene: TRBV5-5
CDR3nt: TGTGCCAGCAGCATTCCGGGACAGGCCACAGATACGCAGTATTTT
CDR3aa: CASSIPGQATDTQYF

d_gene: -
j_gene: TRBJ2-2
abundance: few
v_gene: TRBV20-1
CDR3nt: TGCAGTGCTATAAGGGGAACCGGGGAGCTGTTTTTT
CDR3aa: CSAIRGTGELFF

d_gene: TRBD1
j_gene: TRBJ1-1
abundance: -
v_gene: TRBV3-1
CDR3nt: TGTGCCAGCAGCCAAGCCGCCGGACAGGGGGACACTGAAGCTTTCTTT
CDR3aa: CASSQAAGQGDTEAFF

d_gene: -
j_gene: TRBJ2-2
abundance: -
v_gene: TRBV25-1
CDR3nt: TGTGCCAGCAGTTGGGTGGCGGTGAACACCGGGGAGCTGTTTTTT
CDR3aa: CASSWVAVNTGELFF

d_gene: -
j_gene: TRBJ1-6
abundance: -
v_gene: TRBV7-6
CDR3nt: TGTGCCAGCAGCCCCCAAACCTCGACAGTTTATAATTCACCCCTCCACTTT
CDR3aa: CASSPQTSTVYNSPLHF

d_gene: TRBD2
j_gene: TRBJ2-1
abundance: -
v_gene: TRBV12-3/TRBV12-4
CDR3nt: TGTGCCAGCAGTCGCTACCCTGGGACTAGCGGCTCCTACAATGAGCAGTTCTTC
CDR3aa: CASSRYPGTSGSYNEQFF

d_gene: TRBD2
j_gene: TRBJ2-1
abundance: -
v_gene: TRBV7-3
CDR3nt: TGTGCCAGCAGCTTTGGGACTAGCCTTAATGAGCAGTTCTTC
CDR3aa: CASSFGTSLNEQFF

d_gene: -
j_gene: TRBJ2-3
abundance: -
v_gene: TRBV3-1
CDR3nt: TGTGCCAGCAGCCGCCTGGGGGGGGCCATAACAGATACGCAGTATTTT
CDR3aa: CASSRLGGAITDTQYF

d_gene: -
j_gene: TRBJ2-1
abundance: few
v_gene: TRBV27
CDR3nt: TGTGCCAGCAGTTTAGGGACCCAACCGCGTGGTATTGAGCAGTTCTTC
CDR3aa: CASSLGTQPRGIEQFF

d_gene: -
j_gene: TRBJ1-4
abundance: few
v_gene: TRBV7-9
CDR3nt: TGTGCCAGCAGCTGGGCGGTTGGGAATGAAAAACTGTTTTTT
CDR3aa: CASSWAVGNEKLFF

d_gene: -
j_gene: TRBJ1-2
abundance: few
v_gene: TRBV5-5
CDR3nt: TGTGCCAGCAGCTGGGAGAGGGGACACTATGGCTACACCTTC
CDR3aa: CASSWERGHYGYTF

d_gene: -
j_gene: TRBJ2-7
abundance: -
v_gene: TRBV5-1
CDR3nt: TGCGCCAGCAGCTTGGAGGCAGGGGTGGCCTACGAGCAGTACTTC
CDR3aa: CASSLEAGVAYEQYF

d_gene: TRBD2
j_gene: TRBJ2-5
abundance: few
v_gene: TRBV7-2
CDR3nt: TGTGCCAGCAGCTTCCTTCGACTAGCGGGAATTTCAGAGACCCAGTACTTC
CDR3aa: CASSFLRLAGISETQYF

d_gene: TRBD1
j_gene: TRBJ1-1
abundance: -
v_gene: TRBV25-1
CDR3nt: TGTGCCAGCAGTGACTCTGCCCGGAGACAGGGGGCCACTGAAGCTTTCTTT
CDR3aa: CASSDSARRQGATEAFF

d_gene: TRBD1
j_gene: TRBJ2-7
abundance: once
v_gene: TRBV5-1
CDR3nt: TGCGCCAGCAGCAGGGACAGGTCCCCTTCCTCCTACGAGCAGTACTTC
CDR3aa: CASSRDRSPSSYEQYF

d_gene: -
j_gene: TRBJ1-5
abundance: -
v_gene: TRBV6-1
CDR3nt: TGTGCCAGCAGTGAAGCGGGACTTCGAAATCCGCCCCAGCATTTT
CDR3aa: CASSEAGLRNPPQHF

d_gene: -
j_gene: TRBJ1-4
abundance: few
v_gene: TRBV6-6
CDR3nt: TGTGCCAGCAGTTACTCTCCGGGAGTGAATGAAAAACTGTTTTTT
CDR3aa: CASSYSPGVNEKLFF

d_gene: TRBD1
j_gene: TRBJ2-3
abundance: few
v_gene: TRBV7-3
CDR3nt: TGTGCCAGCAGCCCATTGGGACAGCGAACAGATACGCAGTATTTT
CDR3aa: CASSPLGQRTDTQYF

d_gene: -
j_gene: TRBJ2-5
abundance: -
v_gene: TRBV20-1
CDR3nt: TGCAGTGCCACCCCGGGACTTACGTACCAAGAGACCCAGTACTTC
CDR3aa: CSATPGLTYQETQYF